This TCR beta chain was recovered during a study of cytomegalovirus exposure and HLA in healthy donors. Germline V gene sequence: CDR1 LNHDA, CDR2 SQIVND (reference sequence). This CDR3 spans 17 amino acids. Trimming took off 9 bases at V and 0 bases at J, with 21 bases between the two ends. Generated by immunoSEQ multiplex PCR, the TCRdb table keeps only in-frame clones and is missing some. The profile shows 150,000 to 200,000 clones, around 83% of them singletons. The source is a woman under 40 in good health and CMV-seropositive. The sample consisted of PBMCs. The V and J genes are TRBV19 and TRBJ1-5; the D gene is possibly TRBD1 (6 bases). CDR3: CASGTQGSGYSNQPQHF. CDR3 bases: TGTGCCAGCGGGACCCAGGGGTCGGGGTATAGCAATCAGCCCCAGCATTTT.